This is a list of T cell receptor beta chains from one sample in a study of blood T cells in healthy people across ages. MiXCR, applied by TCRdb to the 5' RACE reads, yields one record per CDR3 protein. The sample carries about a million distinct CDR3 sequences, 30% to 40% recorded once. What was sequenced was blood. The receptor set was obtained from a man aged 18 to 35 in good health. The CDR3 runs from the conserved cysteine through the conserved F or W. Each record gives: clone size, D gene, J gene, V gene, CDR3 DNA, CDR3 protein. A D gene is named only where the DNA matches it firmly. The listing skips clone size in some rows; elsewhere it reads once, few, many or a size class.

>.|TRBD1|TRBJ2-7|TRBV7-2
TGTGCCAGCAGCAAGACAAGGGACAGAGACTCCTACGAGCAGTACTTC
CASSKTRDRDSYEQYF
>few|TRBD1|TRBJ1-4|TRBV25-1
TGTGCCAGCAGTGTAGGGGGCAGTCTGGGTGAAAAACTGTTTTTT
CASSVGGSLGEKLFF
>few|TRBD1|TRBJ1-4|TRBV7-9
TGTGCCAGCAGCAGCCGACAGGGCCCGGCAAAACTGTTTTTT
CASSSRQGPAKLFF
>.|.|TRBJ1-5|TRBV28
TGTGCCAGCAGTTTCCAGGGCTACAGAAACCAGCCCCAGCATTTT
CASSFQGYRNQPQHF
>.|.|TRBJ1-1|TRBV29-1
TGCAGCGTTGATGGGCTGTCGGGGGGAGCTTTCTTT
CSVDGLSGGAFF
>few|.|TRBJ1-1|TRBV12-3/TRBV12-4
TGTGCCAGCAGTGGCTCGGGGACAAGCAGTGAAGCTTTCTTT
CASSGSGTSSEAFF
>few|.|TRBJ2-6|TRBV6-5
TGTGCCAGCAGTTATGAGAGGACAAGAACTGGGGCCAACGTCCTGACTTTC
CASSYERTRTGANVLTF
>.|.|TRBJ1-2|TRBV7-9
TGTGCCAGCAGGCCAAAAGCCGGGACTGATTATGGCTACACCTTC
CASRPKAGTDYGYTF
>.|.|TRBJ1-5|TRBV5-1
TGCGCCAGCAGCCCTTCCGGGGTATCACTCGAAAATCAGCCCCAGCATTTT
CASSPSGVSLENQPQHF
>.|TRBD1|TRBJ1-2|TRBV9
TGTGCCGGCAGCGTACAGGACAGGGCCTATGGCTACACCTTC
CAGSVQDRAYGYTF
>.|.|TRBJ2-3|TRBV6-2/TRBV6-3
TGTGCCAGCAGTTACTCGGCCCGATACACAGATACGCAGTATTTT
CASSYSARYTDTQYF
>.|.|TRBJ1-2|TRBV6-5
TGTGCCAGCAGTTACGGCGGGATAAACTATGGCTACACCTTC
CASSYGGINYGYTF
>few|.|TRBJ2-3|TRBV20-1
TGCAGTGCTAGAACCGGGACCGTAGCCACAGATACGCAGTATTTT
CSARTGTVATDTQYF
>.|.|TRBJ2-3|TRBV12-3/TRBV12-4
TGTGCCAGCAGGACGACAGGGAGGTCAGATACGCAGTATTTT
CASRTTGRSDTQYF
>few|.|TRBJ1-6|TRBV5-1
TGCGCCAGCAGCCTGGGGCAACGAGGGCAAGGTAATTCACCCCTCCACTTT
CASSLGQRGQGNSPLHF
>few|TRBD2|TRBJ2-1|TRBV20-1
TGCAGTGCTACCCCCTTAGCGGGGCGCTCCTACAATGAGCAGTTCTTC
CSATPLAGRSYNEQFF
>.|TRBD1|TRBJ2-6|TRBV20-1
TGCAGTGCTAAAAGGACAGGGGGCTTTGGGGCCAACGTCCTGACTTTC
CSAKRTGGFGANVLTF
>many|.|TRBJ2-7|TRBV20-1
TGCAGTGCTAGTTCGACATACGAGCAGTACTTC
CSASSTYEQYF
>.|.|TRBJ2-3|TRBV2
TGTGCCAGCAGTGATAGGGGGATCGTGGGAAATACGCAGTATTTT
CASSDRGIVGNTQYF
>.|.|TRBJ1-4|TRBV5-1
TGCGCCAGCAGCTTGTTGGTAGGCACTAATGAAAAACTGTTTTTT
CASSLLVGTNEKLFF
>.|TRBD1|TRBJ2-5|TRBV20-1
TGCAGTGTTCGGGGGACAGGGTTTTCAGAGACCCAGTACTTC
CSVRGTGFSETQYF
>.|.|TRBJ2-7|TRBV5-1
TGCGCCAGCAGAATGAAGAGCTACAATGAGCAGTACTTC
CASRMKSYNEQYF
>.|TRBD1|TRBJ1-6|TRBV28
TGTGCCAGCACGGGACAGGGCCCACCCCTCCACTTT
CASTGQGPPLHF
>.|TRBD1|TRBJ1-5|TRBV20-1
TGCAGTGCCCGACCAGGACAGGGGCGTTATCAGCCCCAGCATTTT
CSARPGQGRYQPQHF
>.|TRBD1|TRBJ1-1|TRBV13
TGTGCCAGCAGCGGTGACAGGGATCTGAACACTGAAGCTTTCTTT
CASSGDRDLNTEAFF
>.|TRBD1|TRBJ1-2|TRBV12-3/TRBV12-4
TGTGCCAGCAGTCCGGACAGGGCCCCCTTAAACTATGGCTACACCTTC
CASSPDRAPLNYGYTF
>few|TRBD1|TRBJ1-2|TRBV5-6
TGTGCCAGCAGCTTGTCGGACACCGGGACAGGGCGAAATGGCTACACCTTC
CASSLSDTGTGRNGYTF
>.|.|TRBJ2-7|TRBV20-1
TGCAGTGCTAGCGAACGCCCCTACGATGAGCAGTACTTC
CSASERPYDEQYF
>.|TRBD2|TRBJ2-2|TRBV12-3/TRBV12-4
TGTGCCAGCAGTTTAACTAGCGGGGTCGGGGAGCTGTTTTTT
CASSLTSGVGELFF
>.|TRBD1|TRBJ1-4|TRBV12-3/TRBV12-4
TGTGCCACCCAGACAGGGGAAAACGAAAAACTGTTTTTT
CATQTGENEKLFF
>.|.|TRBJ1-6|TRBV20-1
TGCAGTGCTAGGACGTCCAGCTCCTATAATTCACCCCTCCACTTT
CSARTSSSYNSPLHF
>few|TRBD1|TRBJ1-1|TRBV5-1
TGCGCCAGCAGCTTGGGACAGGGGCTCGGCACTGAAGCTTTCTTT
CASSLGQGLGTEAFF
>few|TRBD2|TRBJ2-5|TRBV29-1
TGCAGCGTTGAACTAGCGGGGTCCCAAGAGACCCAGTACTTC
CSVELAGSQETQYF
>many|.|TRBJ1-2|TRBV12-3/TRBV12-4
TGTGCCAGCAGCCTCAGGGCCTATGGCTACACCTTC
CASSLRAYGYTF
>.|.|TRBJ1-2|TRBV29-1
TGCAGCGTTGATAGGGGTAAGGGAGGCTACACCTTC
CSVDRGKGGYTF
>.|.|TRBJ1-2|TRBV12-3/TRBV12-4
TGTGCCTGCACCGCCCCGGGGTCTTTGGGTGGCTACACCTTC
CACTAPGSLGGYTF
>.|.|TRBJ1-1|TRBV6-2/TRBV6-3
TGTGCCAGCAGGGTTTCGATTGGAACTGAAGCTTTCTTT
CASRVSIGTEAFF
>.|.|TRBJ2-2|TRBV24-1
TGTGCCACCAGTGGCCCCCCCCCACGCGGGGAGCTGTTTTTT
CATSGPPPRGELFF
>few|TRBD1|TRBJ2-1|TRBV18
TGTGCCAGCTCGCCATATACCGGGACAGGGACCTACAATGAGCAGTTCTTC
CASSPYTGTGTYNEQFF
>many|TRBD2|TRBJ2-1|TRBV27
TGTGCCAGCAGTTCCCACGGGACTAGCGGGGGGCGGGACAATGAGCAGTTCTTC
CASSSHGTSGGRDNEQFF
>.|.|TRBJ2-7|TRBV13
TGTGCCAGCAGCTTAAACAGGCGAACCTACGAGCAGTACTTC
CASSLNRRTYEQYF
>.|TRBD2|TRBJ2-1|TRBV5-1
TGCGCCAGCAGCTTGGAATCAGCGGGGAGGTACAATGAGCAGTTCTTC
CASSLESAGRYNEQFF
>few|TRBD2|TRBJ2-1|TRBV7-2
TGTGCCAGCAGCCCTATTGCGGGGGTACACAATGAGCAGTTCTTC
CASSPIAGVHNEQFF
>few|.|TRBJ2-1|TRBV6-2/TRBV6-3
TGTGCCAGCAAAGCGCGGAATGAGCAGTTCTTC
CASKARNEQFF
>few|TRBD2|TRBJ2-3|TRBV5-1
TGCGCCAGCAGCTTTCTAATTACCAGCGGGGGGAAGACAGATACGCAGTATTTT
CASSFLITSGGKTDTQYF
>many|.|TRBJ1-2|TRBV3-1
TGTGCCAGCAGTAGCTTACGGAGCTATGGCTACACCTTC
CASSSLRSYGYTF
>.|TRBD2|TRBJ2-3|TRBV5-1
TGCGCCAGCAGCTTTGAGACTAGCGGGGGGGCTACAGATACGCAGTATTTT
CASSFETSGGATDTQYF
>once|TRBD1|TRBJ1-1|TRBV6-6
TGTGCCAGCAGTGCGACAGGGGTGGCGAGCACTGAAGCTTTCTTT
CASSATGVASTEAFF
>few|TRBD1|TRBJ1-2|TRBV7-8
TGTGCCAGCAGCTTACGCCCGACAGGGAACTATGGCTACACCTTC
CASSLRPTGNYGYTF
>few|.|TRBJ1-1|TRBV12-3/TRBV12-4
TGTGCCAGCAGTCGACAGTTCACTGAAGCTTTCTTT
CASSRQFTEAFF
>.|TRBD1|TRBJ2-3|TRBV20-1
TGCAGTGCCTATTGGACAGGGGGGGATACGCAGTATTTT
CSAYWTGGDTQYF
>few|TRBD2|TRBJ2-1|TRBV24-1
TGTGCCACCAGTGATCTAGCGGGGGACTACAATGAGCAGTTCTTC
CATSDLAGDYNEQFF
>few|.|TRBJ2-1|TRBV10-3
TGTGCCATCAGGCCCCGGAGGGAAGCCTACAATGAGCAGTTCTTC
CAIRPRREAYNEQFF
>.|TRBD1|TRBJ2-2|TRBV24-1
TGTGCCACCAGTGATGCGGTGGGACAGGACACCGGGGAGCTGTTTTTT
CATSDAVGQDTGELFF
>few|.|TRBJ1-2|TRBV27
TGTGCCAGCAGTTTATCCGCAGGGAAGGGCTACACCTTC
CASSLSAGKGYTF
>few|TRBD1|TRBJ1-1|TRBV6-2/TRBV6-3
TGTGCCAGCAGTACGCCTCGCCAGGGGGCTTCGGGCACTGAAGCTTTCTTT
CASSTPRQGASGTEAFF
>.|.|TRBJ1-2|TRBV5-6
TGTGCCAGCAGCGCCGGGGCCGGGACCATTAACTATGGCTACACCTTC
CASSAGAGTINYGYTF